The 2 T cell receptor beta chains listed next were all sequenced from one sample in a study of blood T cell repertoires in COVID-19. Here immunoSEQ multiplex PCR was the method, and the copy in TCRdb shows in-frame clones only, minus some. The table has more than 80,000 clones, 65% to 90% seen once; the top ten hold less than 2%. Input material: peripheral blood. All receptors derive from an elderly man with acute or convalescent COVID-19.

The chain joins TRBV29-1 to TRBJ1-2; maybe TRBD1 (5 bases). Germline lookup yields CDR1 SQVTM and CDR2 ANQGSEA. Trimming stripped 4 bases from V and 4 bases from J, with 7 bases between. The CDR3 extends over 11 amino acids. This chain's CDR3 is CSVADIYGYTF. In nucleotides, the CDR3 is TGCAGCGTTGCGGACATCTATGGCTACACCTTC.

The chain employs TRBV5-6 and TRBJ2-7; D possibly corresponds to TRBD1 (6 bases). Trimming removed 4 bases from V and 0 bases from J, with 8 bases in between. CDR3 length equals 13 residues. CDR1 and CDR2 (germline): SGHDT, YYEEEE. The CDR3 sequence is CASSRQDSYEQYF. CDR3 bases: TGTGCCAGCAGCCGACAGGACTCCTACGAGCAGTACTTC.